A single sample is the source of the 24 T cell receptor beta chains below, sequenced in a study of T cells expressing NK-cell markers. Following a re-call of the 5' RACE reads, TCRdb has one entry per CDR3 protein and lacks DNA. The sample yields some 150,000 distinct CDR3 sequences, of which the top ten take up around 12%. The sample taken for sequencing was blood T cells: a sorted CD56 or NKG2C T cell subset, CD4+ or CD8+ T cells, or bulk PBMC T cells (not recorded which). These receptors originate from a man aged 18 to 30 in good health.

The chain uses TRBV25-1 and TRBJ2-7; TCRdb selects TRBD1, and the lack of DNA leaves this call unchecked. CDR3 length: 15 residues. Looked up from germline, CDR1 is MGHDK and CDR2 is SYGVNS. The CDR3 loop reads CASSPTLGEGSEQYF.

The J gene is TRBJ2-2, the V gene TRBV7-2; lacking DNA, the TRBD2 call made by TCRdb goes unchecked. CDR1 and CDR2 (germline): SGHTA, FQGNSA. The CDR3 consists of 14 residues. The CDR3 spells CASKPEGNTGELFF.

V gene TRBV5-6 combines with J gene TRBJ2-3. The germline V gene encodes CDR1 SGHDT and CDR2 YYEEEE. This CDR3 comprises 12 residues. The CDR3 protein is CASSSMGDTQYF.

The genes are TRBV11-2 and TRBJ2-1. The CDR3 length is 14 residues. Germline V gene sequence: CDR1 SGHAT, CDR2 FQNNGV. This chain's CDR3 is CASQTASSYNEQFF.

The chain carries TRBV18 and TRBJ2-3; the TCRdb D gene call, TRBD2, has no DNA to confirm it. Germline V lookup: CDR1 KGHSH, CDR2 LQKENI. This CDR3 contains 15 residues. CDR3 sequence reads: CASSPLVQGPDTQYF.

This chain joins TRBV29-1 and TRBJ2-6; with no DNA, the TCRdb D assignment of TRBD1 cannot be verified. The germline V gene has CDR1 SQVTM and CDR2 ANQGSEA. The CDR3 extends over 16 amino acids. The CDR3 reads CSALGTGSSGANVLTF.

CDR3 protein: CSARRSSSYEQYF. The V gene is TRBV20-1, the J gene TRBJ2-7. From germline, CDR1 is DFQATT and CDR2 SNEGSKA (reference sequence). The CDR3 contains 13 residues.

The J gene is TRBJ2-1, the V gene TRBV12-3 or TRBV12-4. There are 14 residues in the CDR3. CDR3 sequence: CASSLVVGWDEQFF.

This rearrangement joins TRBV5-1 to TRBJ2-7; TCRdb's D call, TRBD1, is unchecked because there is no DNA. Germline V gene lookup returns CDR1 SGHRS and CDR2 YFSETQ. This CDR3 is 15 amino acids long. Here the CDR3 reads CASTDRDTGPYEQYF. The variable domain in full, with the rest retrieved from reference TRBV5-1 and TRBJ2-7, is KAGVTQTPRYLIKTRGQQVTLSCSPISGHRSVSWYQQTPGQGLQFLFEYFSETQRNKGNFPGRFSGRQFSNSRSEMNVSTLELGDSALYLCASTDRDTGPYEQYFGPGTRLTVT.

This chain links TRBV5-5 with TRBJ2-7; TCRdb gives TRBD1 as the D gene, but with no DNA this cannot be confirmed. Per germline, CDR1 SGHKS and CDR2 YYEKEE (reference sequence). The CDR3 spans 13 residues. The CDR3 is CASSYDRVVEQYF.

The chain carries TRBV6-1 and TRBJ2-7; TCRdb's D call of TRBD1 is untestable without DNA. Looked up from germline, CDR1 is MNHNS and CDR2 is SASEGT. The CDR3 contains 14 residues. The CDR3 sequence is CASSRDRGGYEQYF.

J is TRBJ2-1 and V is TRBV5-4; TCRdb designates TRBD1, a call that cannot be tested without DNA. The CDR3 length is 15 residues. Germline assignment: CDR1 SGHNT and CDR2 YYREEE (reference sequence). CDR3 region: CASSFRQGGYNEQFF.

The CDR3 is CASSVQGLAGADNEQFF. The rearrangement uses TRBV19 and TRBJ2-1; the D gene TCRdb calls, TRBD2, cannot be checked with no DNA. The germline gives CDR1 LNHDA, CDR2 SQIVND (reference sequence). CDR3 length equals 17 residues.

The chain recombines TRBV16 with TRBJ2-2. The germline gives CDR1 KGHSY, CDR2 FQNENV. The length of the CDR3 is 13 residues. The CDR3 region is CASSQSIAGELFF.

This chain connects TRBV6-5 to TRBJ2-1; TCRdb calls TRBD2, which cannot be checked without DNA. Germline lookup yields CDR1 MNHEY and CDR2 SVGAGI. The CDR3 length is 14 residues. CDR3: CASSTAGLANEQFF.

This chain uses TRBV12-3 or TRBV12-4 with TRBJ2-1. The CDR3 is 14 residues long. The CDR3 here is CASSFIVSDNEQFF.

This sequence joins TRBV27 and TRBJ2-2; TCRdb's D call of TRBD2 is untestable without DNA. The CDR3 extends over 16 amino acids. Germline V gene sequence: CDR1 MNHEY, CDR2 SMNVEV (reference sequence). The CDR3 is CASSLLAGGLAGELFF.

V is TRBV5-6 and J is TRBJ2-1. This CDR3 has 12 amino acids. From germline, CDR1 is SGHDT and CDR2 YYEEEE. The CDR3 sequence is CASSLLNGEQFF.

V and J are TRBV9 and TRBJ2-5; lacking DNA, the TRBD1 call made by TCRdb goes unchecked. CDR3 length: 16 residues. The germline CDR1 and CDR2 sequences are SGDLS and YYNGEE. The CDR3 here is CASSAWGTQIQETQYF.

The gene calls are TRBV12-3 or TRBV12-4 and TRBJ2-7. This CDR3 spans 12 amino acids. CDR3 region: CASGSGDYEQYF.

The V gene is TRBV4-1, the J gene TRBJ2-1; the TRBD1 assignment by TCRdb is unverifiable without DNA. The CDR3 consists of 17 residues. Per the germline V gene, CDR1 is MGHRA and CDR2 is YSYEKL. The CDR3 sequence is CASRPMQGEGNYNEQFF.

V usage is TRBV29-1 and J usage is TRBJ2-3. This CDR3 has 14 amino acids. CDR1 is SQVTM and CDR2 is ANQGSEA in the germline V gene. CDR3 region: CSVGQTTSTDTQYF.

Here the CDR3 reads CASRGQGMDGYTF. V gene TRBV6-2 or TRBV6-3 combines with J gene TRBJ1-2; with no DNA, the TCRdb D assignment of TRBD1 cannot be verified. The CDR3 contains 13 residues. Germline CDR1 MNHEY, CDR2 SVGEGT.

The rearrangement uses TRBV7-9 and TRBJ2-5; TCRdb returns TRBD1, unconfirmable since there is no DNA. There are 15 residues in the CDR3. Germline CDR1 reads SEHNR; CDR2 reads FQNEAQ (reference sequence). CDR3 loop: CASSPRTAPLETQYF.